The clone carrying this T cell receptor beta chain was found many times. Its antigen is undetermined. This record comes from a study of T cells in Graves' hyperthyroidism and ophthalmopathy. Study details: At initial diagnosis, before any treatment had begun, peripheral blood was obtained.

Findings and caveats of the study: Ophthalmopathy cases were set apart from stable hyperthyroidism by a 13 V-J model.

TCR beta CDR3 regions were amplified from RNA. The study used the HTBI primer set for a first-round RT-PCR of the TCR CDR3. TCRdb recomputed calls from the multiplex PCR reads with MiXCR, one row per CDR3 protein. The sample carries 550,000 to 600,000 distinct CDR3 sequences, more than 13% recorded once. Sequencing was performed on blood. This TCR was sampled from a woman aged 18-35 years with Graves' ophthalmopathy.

The CDR3, as DNA: TGTGCCAGCAGCCCGGGACTAGCAAATGAGCAGTTCTTC. Translation gives CASSPGLANEQFF. The genes are TRBV12-3 or TRBV12-4 and TRBJ2-1, with TRBD2 matching 9 bases. The CDR3 is made up of 13 amino acids. After removal of 6 bases from V and 7 bases from J, the junction contained 4 bases not matched to a gene.